This T cell receptor (beta chain) derives from a study of T cells in Graves' hyperthyroidism and ophthalmopathy (dated by TCRdb to about 2019). Study-level background: Peripheral blood was sampled at the time of initial diagnosis, prior to any treatment. The roughly 100 discovery patients were randomly divided into training and test sets at a 7:3 ratio. In addition, the study compared T-cell repertoires in thyroid tissue and in blood from five or six Graves' hyperthyroidism patients. After blood sampling, hyperthyroidism patients were treated with methimazole at a starting dose of 30 mg daily, and ophthalmopathy patients were treated with high-dose intravenous methylprednisolone. The paper describes TCR Vbeta CDR3 sequencing of 135 peripheral blood samples, made up of approximately 40 ophthalmopathy patients, around 78 hyperthyroidism patients and some 17 progressor patients. Prospective prediction of ophthalmopathy was tested in an independent validation cohort of approximately 19 hyperthyroidism patients and some 17 patients who later progressed to ophthalmopathy. To identify distinguishing TCR V-J signatures, a discovery cohort of 100 patients was used, comprising roughly 45 with Graves' ophthalmopathy and approximately 57 with stable Graves' hyperthyroidism. Study-level results and caveats: Blood samples also contained most of the expanded thyroid clonotypes (frequency above 0.001), which suggests that blood repertoires may reflect thyroid immune responses. Sample size was not statistically predetermined, and investigators were not blinded to group allocation. A 13 V-J signature model separated ophthalmopathy from stable hyperthyroidism, with nearly 90% sensitivity and 81% to 83% specificity in cross-validation and 80%/75% in testing. In validation, the model predicted progression to ophthalmopathy a median of about 6.5 months before onset, with 70% to 71% sensitivity and 72.22% specificity.

The germline V gene sets CDR1 to MNHNS and CDR2 to SASEGT. Counted from cysteine to phenylalanine, this CDR3 has 16 amino acids. The entry retains the CDR3 DNA only, 48 bases that are in frame from base 1. V is pruned by 3 bases and J by 5 bases, leaving 8 bases of the junction without a gene match. In regard to this clonotype: Its antigen remains unidentified. Base qualities are not at hand, and no much larger clone is one base apart.

A patient counted as having stable Graves' hyperthyroidism if no progression to ophthalmopathy occurred over 18 months of follow-up. Hyperthyroidism patients were newly diagnosed, had a disease duration of under 2 months, and were aged 18 to 65 years. Exclusion was applied to patients with uncontrolled infections, other autoimmune diseases, pregnancy or lactation. Diagnoses were established on the basis of clinical symptoms, serum thyroxine and TRAb, thyroid ultrasound, and orbital computed tomography. PBMCs were isolated from more than 9 ml of fresh peripheral blood by Ficoll-Paque density gradient centrifugation. Trizol reagent was used to extract total RNA, and RNA quality was then checked on an Agilent 2100 Bioanalyzer. Amplification of TCR beta CDR3 regions was carried out from RNA transcripts. A first-round RT-PCR of the TCR CDR3 used the HTBI primer set with the Qiagen OneStep RT-PCR kit. Libraries were constructed in a second round of multiplex PCR, after which size selection and purification were performed. Libraries were sequenced paired-end with 100 bp reads on an Illumina HiSeq2000. On the study's bioinformatics: SOAPnuke was used to process the raw data, removing reads that contained adapters or uncalled bases, had a mean Phred below 15, or lacked an exact match to the constant primer or identifier. COPE v1.2.5 was used to merge high-quality paired reads, and clonotypes were defined as unique nucleotide sequences. MiTCR v1.1 was used to align clonotypes to the IMGT TRBV, TRBD and TRBJ reference segments. Analysis was restricted to V-J combinations with a frequency above 0.0001, which covered 99.2% of repertoires. The TCS score was defined as F50 (clonal expansion) divided by E x V (chaos), with BLOSUM62-based TCRdist calculated between CDR3 peptides within each V-J. Welch's t-statistics and random forest reduced just over 500 V-J features to 10 to 15, which were used in a naive Bayes classifier (R e1071). TCRdb cleaned the public reads at Q25 with fastp, built clones with MiXCR and kept in-frame beta chains. Merged by CDR3 protein, the rows form single entries marked with the most common genes and DNA. Here the V and J calls rest on TCRdb's processing, not on the authors' analysis. This sample comprises 450,000 to 650,000 distinct CDR3 sequences, less than 25% of them detected only once. More than 25% of the sample goes to the ten largest clones.

The rearrangement joined TRBV6-1 to TRBJ1-5; 9 middle bases align to TRBD1. Sequences were obtained from blood. This receptor was identified in a man aged 18 to 30 with Graves' hyperthyroidism. The DNA reads as follows: TGTGCCAGCAGTGAGCTGGACAGGGGTTTTCATCAGCCCCAGCATTTT. This sequence encodes CASSELDRGFHQPQHF.